These 32 T cell receptor beta chains share one sample of origin, sequenced in a study of blood T cell repertoires in COVID-19. Profiling relied on immunoSEQ multiplex PCR, and the TCRdb table lists in-frame clones only, not all of them. The sample holds about 160,000 clones, approximately 92% seen once. The sequenced material came from peripheral blood. These receptors were taken from a man younger than 45 with COVID-19, enrolled during active disease.

The V gene is TRBV10-2, the J gene TRBJ1-1, with a tentative D call TRBD1 (5 bases). Trimming pared 7 bases from V and 4 bases from J, leaving 13 bases between. Per the germline V gene, CDR1 is WSHSY and CDR2 is SAAADI. The CDR3 is 13 residues long. CDR3 nucleotides: TGCGCCAGCAACCCCCAGGGTCGCACTGAAGCTTTCTTT. This encodes CASNPQGRTEAFF.

The chain recombines TRBV7-3 with TRBJ1-3, with D maybe TRBD1 (6 bases). The CDR3 extends over 15 amino acids. Germline lookup yields CDR1 SGHTA and CDR2 FQGTGA. V was shortened by 6 bases and J by 2 bases, with 14 bases between the two germline ends. Here the CDR3 reads CASSRTGSAGNTIYF. The CDR3 region has the DNA TGTGCCAGCAGTAGAACAGGGTCGGCTGGAAACACCATATATTTT.

The rearrangement uses TRBV29-1 and TRBJ1-1; maybe TRBD1 (6 bases). Trimming removed 8 bases from V and 5 bases from J, with 21 bases in between. Germline loops: CDR1 SQVTM, CDR2 ANQGSEA. The CDR3 extends over 14 amino acids. CDR3 bases: TGCAGCTCCGCGGGGGCATTAAGGGAAACTGAAGCTTTCTTT. This codes for CSSAGALRETEAFF. Using reference TRBV29-1 and TRBJ1-1 for the parts outside the CDR3, the full variable domain is SAVISQKPSRDICQRGTSLTIQCQVDSQVTMMFWYRQQPGQSLTLIATANQGSEATYESGFVIDKFPISRPNLTFSTLTVSNMSPEDSSIYLCSSAGALRETEAFFGQGTRLTVV.

This clone has a handful of counts. V usage is TRBV19 and J usage is TRBJ2-7, with D tentatively TRBD1 (5 bases). Germline V gene data show CDR1 as LNHDA and CDR2 as SQIVND (reference sequence). This CDR3 comprises 14 residues. V lost 4 bases, J lost 0 bases, and 10 bases lay in between. The CDR3 coding sequence is TGTGCCAGTAGTACCTTACAGGCCTCCTACGAGCAGTACTTC. Protein product: CASSTLQASYEQYF. Based on the CDR3 plus reference TRBV19 and TRBJ2-7, the full variable domain is DGGITQSPKYLFRKEGQNVTLSCEQNLNHDAMYWYRQDPGQGLRLIYYSQIVNDFQKGDIAEGYSVSREKKESFPLTVTSAQKNPTAFYLCASSTLQASYEQYFGPGTRLTVT.

The chain's CDR3 is CASDPGDSIGYTF. The CDR3 DNA sequence: TGCGCCAGCGATCCAGGGGATTCAATCGGCTACACCTTC. V is TRBV5-1 and J is TRBJ1-2; D is perhaps TRBD1 (6 bases). The CDR3 loop spans 13 amino acids. Germline V gives CDR1 SGHRS, CDR2 YFSETQ. V was clipped by 7 bases and J by 8 bases, with 18 bases between them.

The genes are TRBV28 and TRBJ1-2, with D maybe TRBD1 (6 bases). Trimming took 1 base from V and 11 from J, leaving 11 bases between them. Germline values: CDR1 MDHEN, CDR2 SYDVKM. This CDR3 is built from 12 residues. Here the CDR3 reads CASSLFGQPYTF. DNA for the CDR3: TGTGCCAGCAGTTTATTTGGACAGCCTTACACCTTC.

The chain employs TRBV25-1 and TRBJ1-1; D gene ambiguous. The CDR3 spans 14 residues. CDR1 and CDR2 (germline): MGHDK, SYGVNS. V dropped 4 bases and J dropped 7 bases, with 16 bases sitting between them. The CDR3 sequence is CASSVTDPRGEAFF. The CDR3 region has the DNA TGTGCCAGCAGTGTGACCGACCCCCGGGGTGAAGCTTTCTTT. The variable domain in full, with the rest retrieved from reference TRBV25-1 and TRBJ1-1, is EADIYQTPRYLVIGTGKKITLECSQTMGHDKMYWYQQDPGMELHLIHYSYGVNSTEKGDLSSESTVSRIRTEHFPLTLESARPSHTSQYLCASSVTDPRGEAFFGQGTRLTVV.

V gene TRBV19 combines with J gene TRBJ2-5; possible D gene TRBD1, 6 bases. V was trimmed by 7 bases and J by 5 bases, leaving 17 bases between them. CDR1 and CDR2 (germline): LNHDA, SQIVND (reference sequence). There are 14 residues in the CDR3. The CDR3 nucleotides are TGTGCCAGTATGCCTCCAGGGGCTGATGAGACCCAGTACTTC. Translating gives CASMPPGADETQYF.

This clone was detected once. The chain employs TRBV2 and TRBJ1-1, with 8 bases identical to TRBD1. The CDR3 length is 13 residues. Germline assignment: CDR1 SNHLY and CDR2 FYNNEI. After removal of 6 bases from V and 5 bases from J, the junction contained 5 bases not matched to a gene. The CDR3 DNA reads as TGTGCCAGCAGATTGGGACAGGAGACTGAAGCTTTCTTT. This codes for CASRLGQETEAFF.

This chain joins TRBV7-3 and TRBJ2-1; 15 positions agree with TRBD2. The CDR3 spans 16 residues. Trimming removed 5 bases from V and 7 bases from J; junction bases left unmatched: 6. CDR1 SGHTA and CDR2 FQGTGA come from the germline V gene. The CDR3 spells CASSPRTSGRVNEQFF. In nucleotides, the CDR3 is TGTGCCAGCAGCCCGAGGACTAGCGGGAGGGTGAATGAGCAGTTCTTC.

This chain links TRBV7-9 with TRBJ2-3, with D possibly TRBD1 on 7 matching bases. This CDR3 spans 16 amino acids. The V gene lost 8 bases and the J gene lost 0 bases, with 18 bases spanning the gap. Germline V gene sequence: CDR1 SEHNR, CDR2 FQNEAQ (reference sequence). The CDR3 nucleotides are TGTGCCAGCGATTTCCAGGGGGGATCTAGCACAGATACGCAGTATTTT. It specifies CASDFQGGSSTDTQYF.

The V gene is TRBV20-1, the J gene TRBJ2-7, with 8 positions matching TRBD2. Trimming removed 6 bases from V and 4 bases from J; junction bases left unmatched: 2. The germline V gene encodes CDR1 DFQATT and CDR2 SNEGSKA (reference sequence). The CDR3 has 11 residues. This CDR3 reads CSAREGYEQYF. DNA of the CDR3: TGCAGTGCCCGGGAGGGGTACGAGCAGTACTTC.

The chain couples TRBV7-6 to TRBJ2-2; D might be TRBD1 (6 bases). CDR1 is SGHVS, CDR2 FNYEAQ, per germline. This CDR3 region has 17 residues. V lost 0 bases to trimming and J lost 4 bases, with 15 bases between them. For the CDR3, the DNA is TGTGCCAGCAGCTTAGCCTTGACAGGAAGAGGCACCGGGGAGCTGTTTTTT. Translated: CASSLALTGRGTGELFF. Drawing the rest from reference TRBV7-6 and TRBJ2-2, the complete variable domain is GAGVSQSPRYKVTKRGQDVALRCDPISGHVSLYWYRQALGQGPEFLTYFNYEAQQDKSGLPNDRFSAERPEGSISTLTIQRTEQRDSAMYRCASSLALTGRGTGELFFGEGSRLTVL.

This sequence joins TRBV5-1 and TRBJ1-4, with a weak D call TRBD1 (6 bases). Germline V lookup: CDR1 SGHRS, CDR2 YFSETQ. The length of the CDR3 is 17 residues. V was shortened by 0 bases and J by 5 bases, with 17 bases between the two germline ends. The CDR3 spells CASSLATSGTPNEKLFF. Written as DNA, the CDR3 is TGCGCCAGCAGCTTGGCCACCTCCGGGACACCGAATGAAAAACTGTTTTTT.

This chain connects TRBV11-2 to TRBJ1-1; D remains unclear. The CDR3 contains 11 residues. Germline V gene sequence: CDR1 SGHAT, CDR2 FQNNGV. V shed 5 bases and J shed 11 bases, with 12 bases lying between them. CDR3 loop: CASSERVGAFF. Here the CDR3 DNA reads TGTGCCAGCAGCGAGAGGGTGGGGGCTTTCTTT.

This clone turned up a few times. V and J are TRBV19 and TRBJ1-1; 9 bases map to TRBD1. Trimming at V came to 5 bases and at J to 5 bases, leaving 3 bases not matched to a gene. Germline V gives CDR1 LNHDA, CDR2 SQIVND (reference sequence). The CDR3 extends over 13 amino acids. The CDR3 loop is CASSRQGGTEAFF. DNA for the CDR3: TGTGCCAGTAGTCGACAGGGGGGAACTGAAGCTTTCTTT.

The chain carries TRBV11-1 and TRBJ2-5; D is ambiguous. Trimming pared 5 bases from V and 1 base from J, leaving 17 bases between. Germline CDR1 SGHAT, CDR2 FQDESV (reference sequence). The CDR3 totals 16 residues. The CDR3 DNA is TGTGCCAGCAGCCCCCCAAATCTGAGGATCCAAGAGACCCAGTACTTC. Translating it yields CASSPPNLRIQETQYF.

The chain recombines TRBV7-9 with TRBJ1-1, with a tentative D call TRBD1 (5 bases). CDR1 SEHNR and CDR2 FQNEAQ come from the germline V gene (reference sequence). This CDR3 has 11 amino acids. Trimming took off 5 bases at V and 9 bases at J, with 10 bases between the two ends. This CDR3 reads CASSPGKKAFF. In nucleotides, the CDR3 is TGTGCCAGCAGCCCAGGGAAGAAAGCTTTCTTT.

J is TRBJ2-7 and V is TRBV19, with 9 bases lining up with TRBD1. Germline trimming cut 6 bases from V and 3 bases from J; bases unmatched to any gene: 3. Looked up from germline, CDR1 is LNHDA and CDR2 is SQIVND (reference sequence). This CDR3 region has 13 residues. CDR3 amino acids: CASRRTGVYEQYF. In DNA, the CDR3 is TGTGCCAGTAGGAGGACAGGGGTCTACGAGCAGTACTTC.

This CDR3 reads CASSFPLDTQYF. In DNA form, the CDR3 reads TGTGCCAGCAGCTTCCCGTTGGATACGCAGTATTTT. This chain links TRBV7-2 with TRBJ2-3; D gene unclear. The CDR3 covers 12 residues. The V gene's germline CDR1 is SGHTA and CDR2 FQGNSA. Deletions cut 3 bases from V and 6 bases from J, with 7 bases between.

The chain joins TRBV11-2 to TRBJ1-1, with 8 bases fitting TRBD1. J gave up 1 base and V 1 base, and 2 bases lay outside the gene matches. CDR3 length equals 15 residues. Germline CDR1 is SGHAT and CDR2 is FQNNGV. The CDR3 DNA sequence: TGTGCCAGCAGCTTAGCAGGGACAGGGAACACTGAAGCTTTCTTT. Amino acids: CASSLAGTGNTEAFF.

The chain joins TRBV6-5 to TRBJ1-1; 7 bases agree with TRBD1. V gave up 2 bases and J gave up 3 bases; unmatched junction bases: 6. Germline CDR1 is MNHEY and CDR2 is SVGAGI. CDR3 length: 15 amino acids. CDR3 loop: CASSYRGRGDTEAFF. CDR3 nucleotides: TGTGCCAGCAGTTACAGGGGGCGAGGGGACACTGAAGCTTTCTTT.

The chain couples TRBV4-2 to TRBJ1-1; TRBD1 matches at 8 bases. Losses at the gene ends were 3 bases for V and 1 base for J; bases not matched to a gene: 1. Germline-derived CDR1 and CDR2 are LGHNA and YNFKEQ. There are 14 residues in the CDR3. The CDR3 DNA reads as TGTGCCAGCAGCCAGGGACAGGAGAACACTGAAGCTTTCTTT. It is translated as CASSQGQENTEAFF.

The chain combines TRBV18 with TRBJ2-1; 11 bases agree with TRBD1. Germline CDR1 reads KGHSH; CDR2 reads LQKENI. J lost 7 bases, V lost 3 bases, and 5 bases had no gene match. CDR3 size: 15 residues. This CDR3 reads CASSPEDRGLNEQFF. As DNA, the CDR3 is TGTGCCAGCTCACCGGAGGACAGGGGGCTTAATGAGCAGTTCTTC.

The gene calls are TRBV7-2 and TRBJ1-4, with TRBD1 matching 9 bases. This CDR3 contains 15 residues. Trimming cost V 5 bases and J 7 bases; bases outside gene matches: 8. Germline V lookup: CDR1 SGHTA, CDR2 FQGNSA. This CDR3 is CASSLNRGRGEKLFF. The CDR3 DNA sequence: TGTGCCAGCAGCCTAAACAGGGGGCGCGGTGAAAAACTGTTTTTT.

The rearrangement uses TRBV7-3 and TRBJ1-1, with unresolved D. Germline CDR1 reads SGHTA; CDR2 reads FQGTGA. V was cut by 0 bases and J by 1 base, with 6 bases left in between. The CDR3 is 14 residues long. The DNA of the CDR3 is TGTGCCAGCAGCTTAACGAGGGAGAACACTGAAGCTTTCTTT. Translation: CASSLTRENTEAFF.

V is TRBV20-1 and J is TRBJ2-5; TRBD2 matches 9 bases. Germline CDR1 reads DFQATT; CDR2 reads SNEGSKA (reference sequence). The CDR3 is 15 amino acids. The ends lost 3 bases at V and 1 base at J; junction bases unmatched: 6. The CDR3 sequence: CSASDSGGLQETQYF. As DNA, the CDR3 is TGCAGTGCTAGTGATAGCGGGGGCCTCCAAGAGACCCAGTACTTC.

V is TRBV9 and J is TRBJ1-6, with 7 bases aligning to TRBD1. CDR3 size: 14 residues. V shed 0 bases, J shed 7 bases, and the junction held 1 base outside the gene matches. Germline assignment: CDR1 SGDLS and CDR2 YYNGEE. As DNA, the CDR3 is TGTGCCAGCAGCGTAGAGGGACAGAATTCACCCCTCCACTTT. Amino acid sequence: CASSVEGQNSPLHF.

The genes are TRBV6-5 and TRBJ2-7; 8 bases align to TRBD1. Germline V gene sequence: CDR1 MNHEY, CDR2 SVGAGI. Losses at the gene ends were 6 bases for V and 2 bases for J; bases not matched to a gene: 3. The CDR3 is 13 residues long. CDR3 residues: CASRGQVTYEQYF. CDR3 DNA sequence: TGTGCCAGCAGGGGACAGGTGACCTACGAGCAGTACTTC.

Only one count was recorded for this clone. The V call is TRBV19, the J call TRBJ2-3, with a possible D match to TRBD2 (5 bases). V was pared by 9 bases and J by 2 bases, with 18 bases between. Per germline, CDR1 LNHDA and CDR2 SQIVND (reference sequence). The CDR3 covers 15 residues. As DNA, the CDR3 is TGTGCCAGCCGCCGGGCCCAGCGGCCCACAGATACGCAGTATTTT. This gives the protein CASRRAQRPTDTQYF.

This sequence joins TRBV5-6 and TRBJ1-3; no clear D. V was clipped by 2 bases and J by 0 bases, with 9 bases between them. Looked up from germline, CDR1 is SGHDT and CDR2 is YYEEEE. The length of the CDR3 is 15 residues. The CDR3 DNA reads as TGTGCCAGCAGCTTACCGGGATTCTCTGGAAACACCATATATTTT. Its protein is CASSLPGFSGNTIYF. Full variable domain (outside the CDR3, taken from reference TRBV5-6 and TRBJ1-3): DAGVTQSPTHLIKTRGQQVTLRCSPKSGHDTVSWYQQALGQGPQFIFQYYEEEERQRGNFPDRFSGHQFPNYSSELNVNALLLGDSALYLCASSLPGFSGNTIYFGEGSWLTVV.

This chain uses TRBV19 with TRBJ2-7; 7 nucleotides agree with TRBD1. Germline-derived CDR1 and CDR2 are LNHDA and SQIVND (reference sequence). After removal of 9 bases from V and 1 base from J, the junction contained 12 bases not matched to a gene. The CDR3 is made up of 15 amino acids. This chain's CDR3 is CASSDRDRTSYEQYF. CDR3 nucleotides: TGTGCCAGCTCTGACAGGGATCGTACGTCCTACGAGCAGTACTTC.